Listed below are T cell receptor beta chains from one sample, sequenced in a study of blood T cells in healthy people across ages. TCRdb passed the 5' RACE reads through MiXCR, listing each CDR3 protein once. The sample has 750,000 to 1,000,000 distinct CDR3 sequences; almost 30% are singletons. The data were also submitted as part of a second study, on T cells of mothers and their children.

What was sequenced was blood. These receptors came from a woman in her thirties or forties in good health. CDR3s include the opening cysteine and the closing phenylalanine or tryptophan. D genes are given only for firm matches. A row's size may be missing; if present it is once, few, many or a size class.

J gene	D gene	clone size	V gene	CDR3 protein	CDR3 DNA
TRBJ2-3	-	few	TRBV24-1	CATSPVRGAQGTQYF	TGTGCCACCAGTCCCGTACGGGGGGCGCAGGGTACGCAGTATTTT
TRBJ2-3	TRBD2	few	TRBV4-2	CASSQGDVREGTDTQYF	TGTGCCAGCAGCCAAGGGGATGTTCGGGAGGGGACAGATACGCAGTATTTT
TRBJ1-2	TRBD1	few	TRBV28	CASSSYDRGGLSGYTF	TGTGCCAGCAGTTCTTATGACAGGGGGGGACTATCTGGCTACACCTTC
TRBJ2-7	-	-	TRBV27	CASSLSRTLRVEQYF	TGTGCCAGCAGTTTATCCCGGACATTGCGAGTGGAGCAGTACTTC
TRBJ2-3	TRBD2	-	TRBV27	CASSPGTSSEWGRGTQYF	TGTGCCAGCAGTCCCGGGACTAGCTCAGAGTGGGGTAGAGGTACGCAGTATTTT
TRBJ1-2	TRBD1	-	TRBV27	CASSLGHRGIYGYTF	TGTGCCAGCAGTTTAGGCCACAGGGGGATCTATGGCTACACCTTC
TRBJ2-5	TRBD2	-	TRBV5-1	CASSSGGALETQYF	TGCGCCAGCAGCAGCGGGGGGGCCCTTGAGACCCAGTACTTC
TRBJ2-7	TRBD2	many	TRBV20-1	CSAGRTSGGSYEQYF	TGCAGTGCTGGCCGGACTAGCGGGGGCTCCTACGAGCAGTACTTC
TRBJ1-1	-	few	TRBV12-5	CASGLHQGSLYTEAFF	TGTGCTAGTGGTCTTCATCAGGGCAGCCTTTACACTGAAGCTTTCTTT
TRBJ1-2	TRBD1	few	TRBV7-9	CASSFPRDSINYGYTF	TGTGCCAGCAGCTTTCCGCGGGACAGCATTAACTATGGCTACACCTTC
TRBJ1-2	-	few	TRBV6-5	CASSWRGTGYTF	TGTGCCAGCAGTTGGAGGGGAACGGGCTACACCTTC
TRBJ2-5	-	many	TRBV6-5	CASSGLAAAGTQYF	TGTGCCAGCAGCGGACTTGCCGCTGCGGGGACCCAGTACTTC
TRBJ2-5	-	-	TRBV10-3	CAAGEAQYF	TGTGCCGCCGGGGAGGCCCAGTACTTC
TRBJ2-7	-	many	TRBV27	CASSSNREWYEQYF	TGTGCCAGCAGTTCTAACAGGGAGTGGTACGAGCAGTACTTC
TRBJ1-2	-	many	TRBV27	CATKTQAYGYTF	TGTGCCACCAAGACCCAGGCCTATGGCTACACCTTC
TRBJ1-5	-	few	TRBV18	CASSRDFDQPQHF	TGTGCCAGCTCTCGGGACTTTGATCAGCCCCAGCATTTT
TRBJ1-1	-	few	TRBV7-9	CASSAPSGNEAFF	TGTGCCAGCAGCGCCCCGAGTGGGAATGAAGCTTTCTTT
TRBJ1-2	-	-	TRBV5-1	CASSFRDINYGYTF	TGCGCCAGCAGCTTTCGGGACATCAACTATGGCTACACCTTC
TRBJ2-7	-	many	TRBV6-2/TRBV6-3	CASSYSNEQYF	TGTGCCAGCAGTTACTCCAACGAGCAGTACTTC
TRBJ1-2	-	many	TRBV29-1	CSVELENNYGYTF	TGCAGCGTTGAATTAGAGAATAACTATGGCTACACCTTC
TRBJ2-5	-	few	TRBV5-1	CASSFGTDPYAETQYF	TGCGCCAGCAGCTTCGGGACGGACCCTTATGCCGAGACCCAGTACTTC
TRBJ2-1	TRBD2	many	TRBV6-1	CASRLAGGNEQFF	TGTGCCAGCCGACTAGCGGGGGGCAATGAGCAGTTCTTC
TRBJ2-3	-	many	TRBV7-2	CASSLGASGTDTQYF	TGTGCCAGCAGCTTGGGGGCTAGCGGCACAGATACGCAGTATTTT